Presented here are 27 T cell receptor beta chains from one specimen sequenced in a study of tumor-infiltrating lymphocytes in primary liver carcinoma. Germline DNA was also extracted, and blood RNA derived from unsorted whole blood. TCR beta cDNA was prepared out of 500 ng total RNA by means of a constant-region primer. Three nested multiplex PCR rounds of slightly modified ARM-PCR generated TCR beta libraries. Investigators reported that the first two PCR rounds, at around 10 cycles each, used TRBV1-TRBV30 forward primers with a C-beta reverse primer. From the multiplex PCR reads, TCRdb called clonotypes with MiXCR, one entry per CDR3 protein. The repertoire consists of 300,000 to 400,000 distinct CDR3 sequences, with 55% to 65% occurring once and the leading ten covering roughly 9%. The sequencing sample was made of peripheral blood. The source is a man aged 40-49 years with primary liver carcinoma and hepatitis B virus infection.

On this clonotype itself: A read error may account for a junction end that differs from germline. The V call is TRBV14, the J call TRBJ1-1; D remains unclear. Germline V gives CDR1 SGHDN, CDR2 FVKESK. The CDR3 runs 12 residues. The CDR3 sequence: CASNPYLTETFF. The CDR3 DNA follows: TGTGCCAGCAATCCCTACCTCACTGAAACTTTCTTT.

This chain joins TRBV12-3 or TRBV12-4 and TRBJ2-5, with 7 bases identical to TRBD1. J was trimmed by 4 bases and V by 8 bases; bases with no gene match: 10. The CDR3 is 14 residues long. The DNA for the CDR3 is TGTGCCAGCGGTCAGGGACAGTCCCGAGAGACCCAGTACTTC. This encodes CASGQGQSRETQYF.

Points on this clonotype: This may be a read error, as it is one base from a much larger clone. This sequence joins TRBV4-3 and TRBJ2-1; a weak D match, TRBD2 (5 bases). The CDR3 totals 15 residues. Germline assignment: CDR1 LGHNA and CDR2 YSLEER. The CDR3 sequence: CASNQDYPLYNEQFF. The CDR3 DNA follows: TGCGCCAGCAACCAAGACTACCCTCTCTACAATGAGCAGTTCTTC.

Regarding this clonotype: A much larger clone sits a single nucleotide away, making a read error possible. The chain is built from TRBV6-2 or TRBV6-3 and TRBJ2-1; 7 nucleotides align to TRBD1. CDR1 MNHEY and CDR2 SVGEGT come from the germline V gene. The length of the CDR3 is 16 residues. The DNA for the CDR3 is TGTGCCTGCAGTTATGAGAGGGGGCGTCCGGGCCGGGAGCAGTTCTTC. Translation: CACSYERGRPGREQFF.

As to this clonotype: The junction differs from germline at one of its ends, possibly a read error. V is TRBV7-8 and J is TRBJ2-2, with 9 bases that match TRBD1. CDR3 size: 16 residues. In germline, CDR1 is SGHVS, CDR2 FQNEAQ. CDR3 in DNA: TGTGCCAGCAGCCCAAAACGGGACAGGGCCACCGGGGAGCTGTTCTTT. It is translated as CASSPKRDRATGELFF.

Concerning this clonotype: A read error may be the cause here, since a much bigger clone is one base away. CDR3: CASSPELAAKTGELFF. In nucleotides, the CDR3 is TGTGCCAGCAGTCCCGAACTAGCGGCGAAGACCGGGGAGCTGTTTTTT. The chain couples TRBV6-1 to TRBJ2-2; 8 bases are shared with TRBD2. Germline CDR1 and CDR2: MNHNS and SASEGT. The CDR3 totals 16 residues.

Points on this clonotype: At one end the junction does not follow the germline gene, possibly because of a read error. The chain carries TRBV11-2 and TRBJ1-1; D gene uncertain. CDR3 length equals 15 residues. Germline V lookup: CDR1 SGHAT, CDR2 FQNNGV. Here the CDR3 reads CANSLVAVPNTEAFF. As DNA, the CDR3 is TGTGCCAACAGCTTAGTGGCCGTTCCGAACACTGAAGCTTTCTTT. Combining the CDR3 with reference TRBV11-2 and TRBJ1-1 gives the whole variable domain EAGVAQSPRYKIIEKRQSVAFWCNPISGHATLYWYQQILGQGPKLLIQFQNNGVVDDSQLPKDRFSAERLKGVDSTLKIQPAKLEDSAVYLCANSLVAVPNTEAFFGQGTRLTVV.

This chain uses TRBV10-3 with TRBJ1-1; 7 bases fit TRBD1. Germline trimming cut 10 bases from V and 6 bases from J; bases unmatched to any gene: 11. The CDR3 is 13 residues long. CDR1 is ENHRY and CDR2 is SYGVKD in the germline V gene. CDR3 amino acids: CATAGQTTAEAFF. CDR3 nucleotides: TGTGCCACCGCGGGACAGACGACCGCTGAAGCTTTCTTT.

V and J are TRBV6-4 and TRBJ1-2; D possibly corresponds to TRBD1 (6 bases). Germline V gene sequence: CDR1 MRHNA, CDR2 SNTAGT. This CDR3 contains 14 residues. The V end was cut by 3 bases, the J end by 7 bases, with 15 bases between. As DNA, the CDR3 is TGTGCCAGCAGTGAACAGGGTTCTGGTGGTGGCTACACCTTC. Its protein product is CASSEQGSGGGYTF.

This clonotype has ten or more counts. V and J are TRBV29-1 and TRBJ1-2; 8 positions match TRBD1. Germline CDR1 reads SQVTM; CDR2 reads ANQGSEA. The length of the CDR3 is 12 residues. The CDR3 coding sequence is TGCATCACATCCGGGACAGGTACTGGCTACACCTTC. Protein product: CITSGTGTGYTF.

Of note for this clonotype: Since a much larger clone is just one base distant, this may be a read error. The chain carries TRBV6-1 and TRBJ2-5; weak D call: TRBD1 (6 bases). Germline V gene sequence: CDR1 MNHNS, CDR2 SASEGT. The CDR3 runs 13 residues. The DNA for the CDR3 is TGTGCCAGCAGCGCTACAGGGCCGGAGACCCAGTGCTTC. This translates into CASSATGPETQCF.

The V call is TRBV5-4, the J call TRBJ2-2; D remains ambiguous. The CDR3 has 13 residues. V lost 1 base, J lost 4 bases, and 5 bases lay in between. Germline loops: CDR1 SGHNT, CDR2 YYREEE (reference sequence). As DNA, the CDR3 is TGTGCCAGCAGCTTGTGGAGCACCGGGGAGCTGTTTTTT. Translated, it gives CASSLWSTGELFF.

Points on this clonotype: An end of the junction does not agree with germline; a read error may underlie this. The rearrangement uses TRBV12-3 or TRBV12-4 and TRBJ1-6; no reliable D call. This CDR3 region has 14 residues. CDR3 region: CASALSSYNSTLHF. The CDR3 nucleotides are TGTGCCAGCGCCCTTAGCTCCTATAATTCAACCCTCCACTTT.

As regards this clonotype: This may come from a read error, since a much larger clone is one base off. The rearrangement links TRBV6-6 to TRBJ2-1, with TRBD2 identical over 11 bases. This CDR3 has 18 amino acids. In germline, CDR1 is MNHNY, CDR2 SVGAGI (reference sequence). The ends lost 6 bases at V and 0 bases at J; junction bases unmatched: 10. The CDR3 protein is CASRLGLAGITSYNEQFF. The CDR3 nucleotides read TGTGCCAGCAGACTCGGACTAGCGGGCATTACCTCCTACAATGAGCAGTTCTTC.

A few counts support this clonotype. The V gene is TRBV4-3, the J gene TRBJ2-1; 10 positions match TRBD2. Per the germline V gene, CDR1 is LGHNA and CDR2 is YSLEER. The CDR3 runs 17 residues. V shed 0 bases and J 9 bases; nucleotides not matched to a gene: 11. This CDR3 is CASSQEDTLAGFSEQFF. The DNA for the CDR3 is TGCGCCAGCAGCCAAGAAGATACACTAGCGGGATTCAGTGAGCAGTTCTTC.

Turning to this clonotype: The germline gene is not matched at one end of the junction; a read error may be the cause. The chain carries TRBV11-2 and TRBJ2-1; 9 bases fit TRBD1. This CDR3 comprises 15 residues. Germline V lookup: CDR1 SGHAT, CDR2 FQNNGV. The CDR3 here is CAGSPLRDRAYEQFF. For the CDR3, the DNA is TGTGCCGGCAGTCCCCTCCGGGACAGGGCTTATGAGCAGTTCTTC.

This chain uses TRBV12-3 or TRBV12-4 with TRBJ1-1; TRBD1 might be the D (6 bases). The CDR3 spans 13 residues. CDR3: CVYSFSGATEAFF. In nucleotides, the CDR3 is TGTGTCTACAGTTTTTCAGGGGCCACTGAAGCTTTCTTT.

Concerning this clonotype itself: One end of the junction does not line up with germline, which may come from a read error. This chain connects TRBV6-5 to TRBJ1-6; tentative D call: TRBD1 (5 bases). Germline CDR1 reads MNHEY; CDR2 reads SVGAGI. This CDR3 has 15 amino acids. CDR3 in DNA: TGTGCCAGCACTTACTTAGGGGCAGGGAGATCACCCCTCCACTTT. This sequence encodes CASTYLGAGRSPLHF.

A note on this clonotype: One end of the junction does not line up with germline, which may come from a read error. The chain joins TRBV4-3 to TRBJ1-1; D gene ambiguous. The germline CDR1 and CDR2 sequences are LGHNA and YSLEER. This CDR3 is 16 amino acids long. In nucleotides, the CDR3 is TGCGCCAGCAGCCTCAACAGAGGAGTTGGTTACACTGAATCTTTCTTT. Its translation is CASSLNRGVGYTESFF.

The chain is built from TRBV28 and TRBJ1-2; no clear D. The V end lost 5 bases, the J end lost 9 bases, and 13 bases lay between the germline ends. This CDR3 spans 12 amino acids. Germline loops: CDR1 MDHEN, CDR2 SYDVKM. The CDR3 here is CASSKEARSYTF. The CDR3, as DNA: TGTGCCAGCAGTAAGGAGGCACGTAGCTACACCTTC.

There are many counts of this clonotype. The chain recombines TRBV7-8 with TRBJ2-2; tentative D call: TRBD2 (7 bases). Per the germline V gene, CDR1 is SGHVS and CDR2 is FQNEAQ. Trimming cost V 0 bases and J 4 bases, with 9 bases left between them. The CDR3 totals 15 residues. CDR3 nucleotide sequence: TGTGCCAGCAGCTTAGCGGGAGGGGGCACCGGGGAGCTGTTTTTT. It specifies CASSLAGGGTGELFF.

This clonotype was seen only a few times. This chain connects TRBV4-1 to TRBJ2-7; D tentatively fits TRBD1 or TRBD2 (6 bases each). The germline V gene encodes CDR1 MGHRA and CDR2 YSYEKL. CDR3 length equals 15 residues. The V end lost 4 bases, the J end lost 4 bases, and 17 bases lay between the germline ends. CDR3 DNA: TGCGCCAGCAGCCGTCCCGGAGGGGGAACGTACGAGCAGTACTTC. It translates to CASSRPGGGTYEQYF.

This clonotype was detected many times. The chain employs TRBV5-4 and TRBJ2-5; 10 bases agree with TRBD2. The CDR3 is 15 amino acids. The V segment lost 0 bases and the J segment 4 bases; nucleotides outside the gene matches: 3. CDR1 and CDR2 from the germline V gene are SGHNT and YYREEE (reference sequence). The CDR3 nucleotides are TGTGCCAGCAGCTTGGAAGCGGGAGGGGGAGAGACCCAGTACTTC. Translating it yields CASSLEAGGGETQYF.

On this clonotype: This could be a read error, since a much larger clone is one nucleotide away. The chain links TRBV12-3 or TRBV12-4 to TRBJ2-1, with D possibly TRBD2 on 6 matching bases. The CDR3 contains 13 residues. CDR3 nucleotides: TGTGCCAGCAGTTTAGCAGGCCCGGGGGAGCATTTCTTC. Amino acids: CASSLAGPGEHFF.

This clonotype was found a few times. The V gene is TRBV4-2, the J gene TRBJ1-1; D is perhaps TRBD1 (6 bases). Germline V gene sequence: CDR1 LGHNA, CDR2 YNFKEQ. The V end was cut by 4 bases, the J end by 5 bases, with 20 bases between. This CDR3 spans 16 amino acids. CDR3 DNA sequence: TGTGCCAGCAGCCTAAACCGAGGGGGGGCGCAGACTGAAGCTTTCTTT. As protein: CASSLNRGGAQTEAFF.

Worth noting for this clonotype: Since a much larger clone is just one base distant, this may be a read error. The chain couples TRBV6-2 or TRBV6-3 to TRBJ1-5; D is unresolved. V was pared by 2 bases and J by 2 bases, with 10 bases between. Germline loops: CDR1 MNHEY, CDR2 SVGEGT. The length of the CDR3 is 15 residues. The CDR3 sequence: CASSYLGEGNQPQHF. As DNA, the CDR3 is TGTGCCAGCAGTTACCTGGGCGAGGGCAATCAGCCCCAGCATTTT.

The sample holds a few counts of this clonotype. The V gene is TRBV28, the J gene TRBJ1-1; D remains ambiguous. This CDR3 region has 12 residues. Trimming shortened V by 6 bases and J by 1 base, and 6 bases separated the two germline ends. CDR1 is MDHEN, CDR2 SYDVKM, per germline. The CDR3 bases are TGTGCCAGCAGAAGAGGGAACACTGAAGCTTTCTTT. Translation gives CASRRGNTEAFF.